This is a list of T cell receptor beta chains from one sample in a study of shared clonotypes between healthy human individuals. Using immunoSEQ multiplex PCR, the repertoire was profiled, and TCRdb retains in-frame clones only, with some absent. The sample includes about 2.4 million clones, just over 90% of them seen just once. The sequenced sample consisted of naive CD4+ T cells sorted from blood. The receptors were gathered from a man aged 18 to 30 in good health. Each CDR3 is given with its conserved first and last residue. The D gene is left open where the match is weak. Clone size is given for some rows only: seen once, a few or many times, or a class if the clone is expanded.

j_call v_call d_call clone_size cdr3_nt cdr3_aa
TRBJ1-3 TRBV7-2 NA NA TGTGCCAGCAGCTTAGGGTGGAATGGAAACACCATATATTTT CASSLGWNGNTIYF
TRBJ1-2 TRBV9 NA NA TGTGCCAGCAGCGTAGCTACGAACTATGGCTACACCTTC CASSVATNYGYTF
TRBJ2-6 TRBV7-8 NA NA TGTGCCAGCAGCCCTAGGCCGGGGAGAACTGGGGCCAACGTCCTGACTTTC CASSPRPGRTGANVLTF
TRBJ2-5 TRBV11-2 NA NA TGTGCCAGCAGCTCGGTGAGGATCCAGTACTTC CASSSVRIQYF
TRBJ1-5 TRBV18 NA once TGTGCCAGCTCACCAACAGGGAACAATCAGCCCCAGCATTTT CASSPTGNNQPQHF
TRBJ1-1 TRBV9 NA NA TGTGCCAGCAGCGTTGACCCCGTGGGGAACACTGAAGCTTTCTTT CASSVDPVGNTEAFF
TRBJ2-2 TRBV21-1 NA NA TGTGCCAGCAGCAAATGTGGGGTTACCACCGGGGAGCTGTTTTTT CASSKCGVTTGELFF
TRBJ2-7 TRBV19 TRBD2 NA TGTGCCAGTAGTGCTAGCGGGACCAGCTCCTACGAGCAGTACTTC CASSASGTSSYEQYF
TRBJ1-2 TRBV20-1 NA few TGCAGTGCCCCTGGCTACACCTTC CSAPGYTF
TRBJ2-3 TRBV2 NA NA TGTGCCAGCAGACCCGGGGGTAACACAGATACGCAGTATTTT CASRPGGNTDTQYF
TRBJ2-1 TRBV7-9 TRBD2 NA TGTGCCAGCAGCACCCGACTAGCGGGGGGGCTGTACAATGAGCAGTTCTTC CASSTRLAGGLYNEQFF
TRBJ1-1 TRBV6-6 NA NA TGTGCCAGCAGGGCTAACCGGGACAATGAAGCTTTCTTT CASRANRDNEAFF
TRBJ2-3 TRBV9 NA NA TGTGCCAGCAGCGTAGAGGTGGCAGATACGCAGTATTTT CASSVEVADTQYF
TRBJ2-4 TRBV7-2 NA NA TGTGCCAGCAGCTTGTACAGGGGGGGAAACATTCAGTACTTC CASSLYRGGNIQYF
TRBJ1-2 TRBV27 NA NA TGTGCCAGCAGTTTAATAGCAGGAGGAGGAAGGACCTATGGCTACACCTTC CASSLIAGGGRTYGYTF
TRBJ2-3 TRBV5-1 NA NA TGCGCCAGCAGCTTGGGATTGTATGATACGCAGTATTTT CASSLGLYDTQYF
TRBJ1-6 TRBV18 TRBD1 NA TGTGCCAGCTCACCCCAACAGGGGGATAATTCACCCCTCCACTTT CASSPQQGDNSPLHF
TRBJ2-7 TRBV7-2 TRBD1 NA TGTGCCAGCAGCCTAACCCCGGACAGGCACGAGCAGTACTTC CASSLTPDRHEQYF
TRBJ2-7 TRBV5-4 NA NA TGTGCCAGCAGCTTGGCAGGCTCCTACGAGCAGTACTTC CASSLAGSYEQYF
TRBJ1-1 TRBV6-6 TRBD1 NA TGTGCCAGCAAGACAGGGTTTAACACTGAAGCTTTCTTT CASKTGFNTEAFF
TRBJ1-1 TRBV10-3 TRBD1 NA TGTGCCATCAGTGAGTCAGGGGGCTCGAACACTGAAGCTTTCTTT CAISESGGSNTEAFF
TRBJ1-2 TRBV19 NA NA TGTGCCAGTAGTATAGATCTCGGCATACCAGGCTACACCTTC CASSIDLGIPGYTF
TRBJ2-1 TRBV7-2 TRBD1 NA TGTGCCAGCAGCCCTGGGGGACAGTCCTACAATGAGCAGTTCTTC CASSPGGQSYNEQFF
TRBJ2-5 TRBV19 NA NA TGTGCCAGTAGTATAGATGGAGCTACCCAAGAGACCCAGTACTTC CASSIDGATQETQYF
TRBJ2-1 TRBV9 NA NA TGTGCCAGCAGCGTAACAAATGACAATGAGCAGTTCTTC CASSVTNDNEQFF
TRBJ1-1 TRBV19 NA NA TGTGCCAGTAGTCAGGGGATAATGAACACTGAAGCTTTCTTT CASSQGIMNTEAFF
TRBJ2-5 TRBV4-1 NA NA TGCGCCAGCAGCCAAGCCGGGTATCAAGAGACCCAGTACTTC CASSQAGYQETQYF
TRBJ1-1 TRBV28 NA few TGTGCCAGCAGTTTGTCATCCCGTGGGGCTTTCTTT CASSLSSRGAFF
TRBJ2-7 TRBV5-6 TRBD2 NA TGTGCCAGCAGCCCCCTCCTGGGGGGGTTTCCCTACGAGCAGTACTTC CASSPLLGGFPYEQYF
TRBJ2-2 TRBV7-8 NA NA TGTGCCAGCAGCATAGGGACAATAAGGGGCGGGGAGCTGTTTTTT CASSIGTIRGGELFF
TRBJ2-7 TRBV5-1 NA once TGCGCCAGCAGTTCCTTGGACACAACCTACGAGCAGTACTTC CASSSLDTTYEQYF
TRBJ2-6 TRBV5-1 NA NA TGCGCCAGCCGCCGGACATCCTCTGGGGCCAACGTCCTGACTTTC CASRRTSSGANVLTF
TRBJ2-2 TRBV18 NA NA TGTGCCAGCTCATTGGACGGAGGTACCGGGGAGCTGTTTTTT CASSLDGGTGELFF
TRBJ2-7 TRBV5-1 TRBD1 NA TGCGCCAGCAGCTCGACAGGGGGGCGCAACCCCTACGAGCAGTACTTC CASSSTGGRNPYEQYF
TRBJ2-6 TRBV11-2 NA NA TGTGCCAGCAGCGACACTACCTCTGGGGCCAACGTCCTGACTTTC CASSDTTSGANVLTF
TRBJ2-7 TRBV27 TRBD1 once TGTGCCAGCAGCCTCCGACAGGGACCCCACGAGCAGTACTTC CASSLRQGPHEQYF
TRBJ1-2 TRBV14 NA NA TGTGCCAGCAGCCAAGATGTCAGGGCTAACTATGGCTACACCTTC CASSQDVRANYGYTF
TRBJ1-1 TRBV6-6 NA few TGTGCCAGCAGCCGCAACATGAACACTGAAGCTTTCTTT CASSRNMNTEAFF
TRBJ2-5 TRBV7-9 TRBD2 NA TGTGCCAGCAGCTTAGTACCTAGCGGGCAAGAGACCCAGTACTTC CASSLVPSGQETQYF
TRBJ1-1 TRBV2 NA NA TGTGCCAGCACTGAGCAGGGCACCGACACTGAAGCTTTCTTT CASTEQGTDTEAFF
TRBJ2-1 TRBV28 TRBD2 NA TGTGCCAGCAGTCCTATCGGCGCTAGCGGGGGGTACAATGAGCAGTTCTTC CASSPIGASGGYNEQFF
TRBJ1-5 TRBV5-6 NA NA TGTGCCAGCAGCTTGGCCGGATATAGCAATCAGCCCCAGCATTTT CASSLAGYSNQPQHF
TRBJ1-1 TRBV29-1 NA NA TGCAGCGTAAAACCTTCAGGGGACACTGAAGCTTTCTTT CSVKPSGDTEAFF
TRBJ2-3 TRBV6-1 TRBD1 NA TGTGCCAGCACCTCGACAGGGGGCGGGACAGATACGCAGTATTTT CASTSTGGGTDTQYF
TRBJ2-3 TRBV23-1 TRBD2 NA TGCGCCAGCAGTCAATCTTGGGGTTCGGAGCGGGGGCATGGGACAGATACGCAGTATTTT CASSQSWGSERGHGTDTQYF
TRBJ2-3 TRBV5-4 NA NA TGTGCCAGCAGCTATGGAGGGGTGGTCGATACTACGCAGTATTTT CASSYGGVVDTTQYF
TRBJ2-2 TRBV10-3 NA NA TGTGCCATCAGACCCGTCGGACCAAACACCGGGGAGCTGTTTTTT CAIRPVGPNTGELFF
TRBJ1-1 TRBV9 NA once TGTGCCAGCAGCCCCCACCGGTGGGACTCTGAAGCTTTCTTT CASSPHRWDSEAFF
TRBJ2-3 TRBV7-9 NA few TGTGCCAGCAGCAGGACCGGGCAATACAGCACAGATACGCAGTATTTT CASSRTGQYSTDTQYF
TRBJ2-1 TRBV5-1 NA NA TGCGCCAGCGGGTGGGGCGGAGCCTACAATGAGCAGTTCTTC CASGWGGAYNEQFF
TRBJ1-3 TRBV5-1 NA NA TGCGCCAGCAGCTTGGTAGGGTCTGGAAACACCATATATTTT CASSLVGSGNTIYF